Each of the 10 T cell receptor beta chains below was sequenced from the same sample in a study of human T cells and chemical hapten exposure. TCRdb independently ran MiXCR on the RACE reads; one entry per CDR3 protein. This sample has 100,000 to 150,000 distinct CDR3 sequences, with roughly 13% found just once. Sample time point: pre-sensitization, week 0. Treatment here: therapeutic diphenylcyclopropenone sensitization with weekly scalp DPC. The sample was whole blood, taken in connection with sensitization to the hapten diphenylcyclopropenone (DPC). The receptors come from a woman between 18 and 29 years old with alopecia areata. Some clones in this sample may be carry-over from other donors' samples.

This chain uses TRBV19 with TRBJ2-4, with TRBD1 matching 8 bases. Germline CDR1 reads LNHDA; CDR2 reads SQIVND (reference sequence). The junction had 4 bases not matched to a gene; V was cut back by 5 bases and J by 4 bases. This CDR3 comprises 14 residues. CDR3 region: CASSLRQGKNIQYF. CDR3 DNA: TGTGCCAGTAGTCTGCGACAGGGGAAAAACATTCAGTACTTC. Together with reference TRBV19 and TRBJ2-4, the CDR3 gives the full variable domain: DGGITQSPKYLFRKEGQNVTLSCEQNLNHDAMYWYRQDPGQGLRLIYYSQIVNDFQKGDIAEGYSVSREKKESFPLTVTSAQKNPTAFYLCASSLRQGKNIQYFGAGTRLSVL.

V gene TRBV19 combines with J gene TRBJ2-3; D unclear. The CDR3 sequence is 13 residues long. V lost 4 bases and J lost 2, with 7 bases in between. CDR1 and CDR2 (germline): LNHDA, SQIVND (reference sequence). The CDR3 sequence is CASSTSYTDTQYF. CDR3 sequence (DNA): TGTGCCAGTAGTACCTCCTACACAGATACGCAGTATTTT.

This clonotype was found once. J is TRBJ2-3 and V is TRBV5-5, with 9 bases identical to TRBD1. The CDR3 spans 15 residues. J gave up 3 bases and V 3 bases, and 5 bases lay outside the gene matches. Germline lookup yields CDR1 SGHKS and CDR2 YYEKEE (reference sequence). This chain's CDR3 is CASSSGQGWTDTQYF. The CDR3 region has the DNA TGTGCCAGCAGCTCTGGACAGGGGTGGACAGATACGCAGTATTTT.

The sample holds a few counts of this clonotype. This rearrangement joins TRBV18 to TRBJ2-1; D is undetermined. Trimming removed 3 bases from V and 5 bases from J, with 5 bases in between. Germline-derived CDR1 and CDR2 are KGHSH and LQKENI. CDR3 length equals 12 residues. CDR3 region: CASSPTNNEQFF. The DNA for the CDR3 is TGTGCCAGCTCACCGACCAACAATGAGCAGTTCTTC.

This clonotype was observed many times. The chain employs TRBV12-3 or TRBV12-4 and TRBJ1-1; D is unresolved. There are 11 residues in the CDR3. V shed 6 bases and J shed 4 bases, with 6 bases lying between them. CDR3 in DNA: TGTGCCAGCAGCTCGCTCACTGAAGCTTTCTTT. Amino acid sequence: CASSSLTEAFF.

This clonotype was observed a handful of times. V is TRBV6-5 and J is TRBJ1-1; D gene ambiguous. Germline CDR1 MNHEY, CDR2 SVGAGI. The CDR3 has 14 residues. Trimming shortened V by 0 bases and J by 7 bases, and 12 bases separated the two germline ends. CDR3 bases: TGTGCCAGCAGTTACTCGATTTCAGGTCTTGAAGCTTTCTTT. Amino acid sequence: CASSYSISGLEAFF.

This clonotype was found once. The rearrangement joins TRBV28 to TRBJ2-5; D is unresolved. Trimming shortened V by 4 bases and J by 4 bases, and 10 bases separated the two germline ends. The CDR3 has 13 amino acids. Germline CDR1 and CDR2: MDHEN and SYDVKM. CDR3 coding DNA: TGTGCCAGCAGTTCAACCCTTGTAGAGACCCAGTACTTC. This gives the protein CASSSTLVETQYF.

This clonotype showed up just a few times. In DNA form, the CDR3 reads TGCAGTGCTAGAGATCGCCAGGAACAATCTAGCACAGATACGCAGTATTTT. Translation: CSARDRQEQSSTDTQYF. This rearrangement joins TRBV20-1 to TRBJ2-3, with D hard to call. The CDR3 runs 17 residues. V was clipped by 0 bases and J by 0 bases, with 16 bases between them. The germline V gene encodes CDR1 DFQATT and CDR2 SNEGSKA (reference sequence).

This clonotype has a handful of counts. This chain uses TRBV29-1 with TRBJ2-1; D not resolved. The CDR3 spans 10 residues. In germline, CDR1 is SQVTM, CDR2 ANQGSEA. CDR3 sequence reads: CAASVNEQFF. The CDR3 DNA is TGCGCAGCGTCAGTGAATGAGCAGTTCTTC.

The CDR3 DNA reads as TGTGCCAGCAGTCCATCCGGGGGGGGCTACGAGCAGTACTTC. It encodes CASSPSGGGYEQYF. The rearrangement links TRBV27 to TRBJ2-7; 8 nucleotides align to TRBD2. J gave up 3 bases and V 5 bases, and 6 bases lay outside the gene matches. This CDR3 has 14 amino acids. Germline values: CDR1 MNHEY, CDR2 SMNVEV (reference sequence).